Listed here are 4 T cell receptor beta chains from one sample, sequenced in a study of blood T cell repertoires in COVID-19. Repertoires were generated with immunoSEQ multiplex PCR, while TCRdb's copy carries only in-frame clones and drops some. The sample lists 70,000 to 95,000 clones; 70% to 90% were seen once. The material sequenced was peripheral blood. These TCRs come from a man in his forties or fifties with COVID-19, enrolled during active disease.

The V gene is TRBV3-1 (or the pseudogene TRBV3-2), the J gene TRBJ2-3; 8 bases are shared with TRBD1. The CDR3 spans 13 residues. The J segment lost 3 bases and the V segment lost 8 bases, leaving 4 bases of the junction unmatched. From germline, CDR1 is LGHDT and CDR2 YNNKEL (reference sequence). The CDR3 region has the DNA TGTGCCAGCGGCAGGGGGCCGACAGATACGCAGTATTTT. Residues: CASGRGPTDTQYF.

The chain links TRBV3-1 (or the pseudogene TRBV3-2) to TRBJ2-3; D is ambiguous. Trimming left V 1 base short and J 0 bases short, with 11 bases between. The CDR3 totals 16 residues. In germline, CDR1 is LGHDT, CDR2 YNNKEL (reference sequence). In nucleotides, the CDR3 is TGTGCCAGCAGCCAAGCCAGTTTCTTAAGCACAGATACGCAGTATTTT. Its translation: CASSQASFLSTDTQYF.

CDR3 nucleotide sequence: TGTGCCAGCAGTGACCAGGGAGGAGGTAATGAAAAACTGTTTTTT. Translated, it gives CASSDQGGGNEKLFF. J is TRBJ1-4 and V is TRBV6-6, with D perhaps TRBD1 (5 bases). Deletions cut 5 bases from V and 4 bases from J, with 14 bases between. Per the germline V gene, CDR1 is MNHNY and CDR2 is SVGAGI (reference sequence). CDR3 length: 15 residues.

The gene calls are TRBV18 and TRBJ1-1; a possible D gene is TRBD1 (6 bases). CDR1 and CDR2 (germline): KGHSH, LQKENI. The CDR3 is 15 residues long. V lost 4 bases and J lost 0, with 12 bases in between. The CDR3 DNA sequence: TGTGCCAGCTCACTGTACAGGGAGATGAACACTGAAGCTTTCTTT. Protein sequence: CASSLYREMNTEAFF.